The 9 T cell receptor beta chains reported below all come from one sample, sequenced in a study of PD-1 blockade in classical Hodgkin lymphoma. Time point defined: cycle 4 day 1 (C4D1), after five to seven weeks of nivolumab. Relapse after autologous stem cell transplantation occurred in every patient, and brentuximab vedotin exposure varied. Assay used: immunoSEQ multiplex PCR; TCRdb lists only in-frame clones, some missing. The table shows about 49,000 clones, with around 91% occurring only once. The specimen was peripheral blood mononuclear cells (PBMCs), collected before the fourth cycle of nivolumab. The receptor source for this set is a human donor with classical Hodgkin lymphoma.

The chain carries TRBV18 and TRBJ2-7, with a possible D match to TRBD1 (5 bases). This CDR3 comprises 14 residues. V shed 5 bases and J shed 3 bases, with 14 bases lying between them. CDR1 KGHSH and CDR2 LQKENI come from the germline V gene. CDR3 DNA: TGTGCCAGCTCAAGACGGCAGGGTCGCTACGAGCAGTACTTC. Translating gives CASSRRQGRYEQYF. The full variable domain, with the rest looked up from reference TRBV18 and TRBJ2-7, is NAGVMQNPRHLVRRRGQEARLRCSPMKGHSHVYWYRQLPEEGLKFMVYLQKENIIDESGMPKERFSAEFPKEGPSILRIQQVVRGDSAAYFCASSRRQGRYEQYFGPGTRLTVT.

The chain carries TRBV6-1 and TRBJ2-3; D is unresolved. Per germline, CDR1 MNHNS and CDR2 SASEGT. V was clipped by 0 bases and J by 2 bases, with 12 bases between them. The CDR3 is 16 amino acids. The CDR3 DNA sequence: TGTGCCAGCAGTGAAGCGTCACTATATTACACAGATACGCAGTATTTT. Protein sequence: CASSEASLYYTDTQYF.

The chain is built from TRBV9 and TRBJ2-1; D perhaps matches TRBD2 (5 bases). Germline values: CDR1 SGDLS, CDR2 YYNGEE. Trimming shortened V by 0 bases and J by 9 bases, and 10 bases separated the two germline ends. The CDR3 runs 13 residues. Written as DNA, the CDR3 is TGTGCCAGCAGCGTAGGAGGGAGCGTTGAGCAGTTCTTC. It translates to CASSVGGSVEQFF.

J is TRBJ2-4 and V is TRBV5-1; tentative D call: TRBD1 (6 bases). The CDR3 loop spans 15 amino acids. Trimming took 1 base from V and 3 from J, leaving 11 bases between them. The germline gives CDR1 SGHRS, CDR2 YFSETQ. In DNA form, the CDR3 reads TGCGCCAGCAGCTTGAGTACAGGGATCAAAAACATTCAGTACTTC. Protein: CASSLSTGIKNIQYF.

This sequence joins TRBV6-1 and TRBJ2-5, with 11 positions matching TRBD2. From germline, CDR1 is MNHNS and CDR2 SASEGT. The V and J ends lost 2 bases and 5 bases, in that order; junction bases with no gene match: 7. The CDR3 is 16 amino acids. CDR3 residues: CASSELPLAGGETQYF. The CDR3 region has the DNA TGTGCCAGCAGTGAACTCCCATTAGCGGGAGGGGAGACCCAGTACTTC.

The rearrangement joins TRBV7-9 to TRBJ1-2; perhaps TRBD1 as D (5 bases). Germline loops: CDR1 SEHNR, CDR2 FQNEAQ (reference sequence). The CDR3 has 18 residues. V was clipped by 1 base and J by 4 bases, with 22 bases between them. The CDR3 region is CASSLGRNRSRLGYGYTF. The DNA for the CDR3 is TGTGCCAGCAGCTTAGGACGGAACAGGTCGCGGCTGGGCTATGGCTACACCTTC.

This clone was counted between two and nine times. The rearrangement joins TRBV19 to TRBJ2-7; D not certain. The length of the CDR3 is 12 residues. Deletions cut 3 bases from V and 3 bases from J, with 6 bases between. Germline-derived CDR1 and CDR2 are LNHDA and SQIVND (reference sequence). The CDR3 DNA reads TGTGCCAGTAGTATTGGCGGCTACGAGCAGTACTTC. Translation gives CASSIGGYEQYF. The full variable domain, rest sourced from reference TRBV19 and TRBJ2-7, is DGGITQSPKYLFRKEGQNVTLSCEQNLNHDAMYWYRQDPGQGLRLIYYSQIVNDFQKGDIAEGYSVSREKKESFPLTVTSAQKNPTAFYLCASSIGGYEQYFGPGTRLTVT.

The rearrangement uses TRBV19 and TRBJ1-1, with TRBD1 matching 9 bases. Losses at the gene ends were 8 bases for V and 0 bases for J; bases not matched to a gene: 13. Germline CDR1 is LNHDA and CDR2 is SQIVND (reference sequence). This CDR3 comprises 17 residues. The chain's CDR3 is CASFPGTGKGVNTEAFF. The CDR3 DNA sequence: TGTGCCAGTTTTCCCGGGACAGGGAAAGGGGTGAACACTGAAGCTTTCTTT. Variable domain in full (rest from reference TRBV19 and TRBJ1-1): DGGITQSPKYLFRKEGQNVTLSCEQNLNHDAMYWYRQDPGQGLRLIYYSQIVNDFQKGDIAEGYSVSREKKESFPLTVTSAQKNPTAFYLCASFPGTGKGVNTEAFFGQGTRLTVV.

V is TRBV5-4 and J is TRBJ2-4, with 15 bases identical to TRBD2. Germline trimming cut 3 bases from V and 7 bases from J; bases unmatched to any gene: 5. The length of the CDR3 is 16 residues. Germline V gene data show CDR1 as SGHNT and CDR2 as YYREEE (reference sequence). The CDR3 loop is CASSYGLAGGMNIQYF. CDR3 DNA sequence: TGTGCCAGCAGCTATGGACTAGCGGGAGGGATGAACATTCAGTACTTC. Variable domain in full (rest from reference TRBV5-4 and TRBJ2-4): ETGVTQSPTHLIKTRGQQVTLRCSSQSGHNTVSWYQQALGQGPQFIFQYYREEENGRGNFPPRFSGLQFPNYSSELNVNALELDDSALYLCASSYGLAGGMNIQYFGAGTRLSVL.